This T cell receptor (beta chain) originates from a study of T cell changes during pregnancy in multiple sclerosis. Only in-frame clones appear in the TCRdb table, and some are missing; sequencing was by immunoSEQ multiplex PCR. The sample carries more than 90,000 clones, more than 85% recorded once. V gave up 6 bases and J gave up 0 bases; unmatched junction bases: 5. The CDR3 contains 16 residues. Germline V gene data show CDR1 as LGHNA and CDR2 as YNFKEQ. The sample in question was peripheral blood, obtained in the first trimester of pregnancy. The origin of this receptor is a female donor with multiple sclerosis, enrolled in a pregnancy study. This chain links TRBV4-2 with TRBJ2-1, with 10 bases matching TRBD2. Written as DNA, the CDR3 is TGTGCCAGCAGAGACCCTAGCGGGAGCTCCTACAATGAGCAGTTCTTC. Protein sequence: CASRDPSGSSYNEQFF.